This is a list of T cell receptor beta chains from one sample in a study of shared clonotypes between healthy human individuals. Produced via immunoSEQ multiplex PCR; TCRdb's table is partial and in-frame only. This table holds about 1.5 million clones, 98% found once. Sample: naive CD4+ T cells sorted from blood. These receptors were obtained from a man aged 25-40 years in good health. CDR3s include the opening cysteine and the closing phenylalanine or tryptophan. A D gene is named only where the DNA matches it firmly. Rows may omit the clone size; those that give it use once, few, many or a size class.

TRBV5-1,TRBJ2-5,TRBD2,-,TGCGCCAGCAGCTTATCCGGGACTAGCTTCGGGGCCCAGTACTTC,CASSLSGTSFGAQYF
TRBV10-3,TRBJ2-7,TRBD1,-,TGTGCCATCAACAAACAGGGGATGTATTACTTC,CAINKQGMYYF
TRBV9,TRBJ1-1,-,-,TGTGCCAGCAGCGTAAGGGGGGGATTCACTGAAGCTTTCTTT,CASSVRGGFTEAFF
TRBV7-2,TRBJ2-7,-,-,TGTGCCAGCAGCTTCTACGGTAGGCGGGTTACCTACGAGCAGTACTTC,CASSFYGRRVTYEQYF
TRBV5-6,TRBJ1-1,TRBD1,-,TGTGCCAGCAGCGCTTACTGGGACAGCCAAGCTTTCTTT,CASSAYWDSQAFF
TRBV5-1,TRBJ2-3,-,-,TGCGCCAGCAGCTCAGGCGGGCCCGTCGGTAGCACAGATACGCAGTATTTT,CASSSGGPVGSTDTQYF
TRBV11-2,TRBJ2-1,TRBD2,-,TGTGCCAGCAGCTTACATAGCGGGACTGCCTCCTACAATGAGCAGTTCTTC,CASSLHSGTASYNEQFF
TRBV15,TRBJ2-7,-,-,TGTGCCACCAGCAGAGATCCAAGCTACGAGCAGTACTTC,CATSRDPSYEQYF
TRBV2,TRBJ1-4,-,-,TGTGCCAGCAGTGAAGCGCTCCCGAATGAAAAACTGTTTTTT,CASSEALPNEKLFF
TRBV5-1,TRBJ2-3,-,-,TGCGCCAGCAGCTTCCTTGGAGAGGGGGTTTCGCAGTATTTT,CASSFLGEGVSQYF
TRBV19,TRBJ1-1,TRBD1,-,TGTGCCAGTAGTACGACAAGGGGAATTACAGGGGGAAACACTGAAGCTTTCTTT,CASSTTRGITGGNTEAFF
TRBV28,TRBJ2-7,-,-,TGTGCCAGCAGAATACCGGAGGTCCCCTACGAGCAGTACTTC,CASRIPEVPYEQYF
TRBV30,TRBJ2-2,-,-,TGTGCCTGGAGTCCCGCGGGATTCACCGGGGAGCTGTTTTTT,CAWSPAGFTGELFF
TRBV27,TRBJ2-2,TRBD2,-,TGTGCCAGCAGGCGGGGGATCCTCGTTGCCGGGGAGCTGTTTTTT,CASRRGILVAGELFF
TRBV10-3,TRBJ2-3,-,-,TGTGCCATCAGTGAGTCCAAGACCCTAGATACGCAGTATTTT,CAISESKTLDTQYF
TRBV7-8,TRBJ1-3,-,once,TGTGCCAGCAGCTTATTTAGAGTCTCCGCTGGAAACACCATATATTTT,CASSLFRVSAGNTIYF
TRBV27,TRBJ2-7,TRBD1,-,TGTGCCAGCAGTAGACAGGGGGACTACGAGCAGTACTTC,CASSRQGDYEQYF
TRBV27,TRBJ2-1,TRBD1,-,TGTGCCAGCAGTTTAAGGGACAGGGGATACAATGAGCAGTTCTTC,CASSLRDRGYNEQFF
TRBV7-2,TRBJ2-3,-,-,TGTGCCAGCAGCCCCTCCGGAGATACGCAGTATTTT,CASSPSGDTQYF
TRBV9,TRBJ2-1,TRBD2,-,TGTGCCAGCAGCGTAACCGGGACTAGCGGGAGAGTGGCCTACAATGAGCAGTTCTTC,CASSVTGTSGRVAYNEQFF
TRBV7-6,TRBJ2-3,TRBD2,-,TGTGCCAGCAGCTTAGCTCCGGGACTAGCGGGAGACGACCCCCCACCAGATACGCAGTATTTT,CASSLAPGLAGDDPPPDTQYF
TRBV7-2,TRBJ2-5,TRBD1,-,TGTGCCAGCAGCTTAGCGGACAGGGTGCCGTCAGAGACCCAGTACTTC,CASSLADRVPSETQYF
TRBV5-1,TRBJ2-1,TRBD1,-,TGCGCCAGCAGCTTGCTACAGGGGGCTGGAAATGAGCAGTTCTTC,CASSLLQGAGNEQFF